This T cell receptor beta chain was profiled in a study of shared clonotypes between healthy human individuals (dated by TCRdb to between 2020 and 2021). About the investigation overall: The cohort comprised a couple of women and a few men aged 18 to 49 years. For each donor, CD4 naive and CD4 memory were each given three plates, CD8 naive was given two plates, and CD8 memory was given one plate. The study deeply sequenced blood TCR repertoires of about five healthy adults to estimate repertoire size and the extent of clonotype sharing between individuals. To increase sequencing depth and limit assay-specific biases, TCR repertoire library preparation and sequencing were carried out by different laboratories using diverse techniques. Leukapheresis yielded between about 0.94 and 10 billion PBMCs per donor.

Using the deep immunoSEQ assay, TCR CDR3 regions were amplified from genomic DNA by multiplex PCR. For each cell subset, the extracted genomic DNA was distributed evenly across all wells of several immunoSEQ 96-well plates, and each plate served as one replicate. For sorted subsets, around 0.2 ug genomic DNA, equal to tens of thousands of T cell genomes, was loaded into each replicate PCR. Purified libraries were quantified with a Qubit 3.0 fluorometer, sized on a Bioanalyzer 2100, and re-quantified with the KAPA Library Quantification kit. A separate single-read 150-cycle Illumina NextSeq 550 flow cell was used to sequence each immunoSEQ 96-well plate. As for how the authors treated the data: Because only junctional sequences without quality scores were contained in the immunoSEQ output, filtering matching that applied to full-length reads could not be performed. To assign V/J genes and CDR3, sequences were annotated against IMGT germline references using PyIR, a Python wrapper for IgBLAST v1.9. Reads were removed for weak V/J assignments (E-value above 1e-6), missing CDR3, stop codons, out-of-frame junctions, or ambiguous translated residues. A V3J clonotype was defined by an identical inferred V gene, J gene, and CDR3 amino acid sequence. The percentage overlap between two repertoires was calculated by dividing the number of shared unique clonotypes by the size of the smaller repertoire. Repertoire richness was assessed with RTK rarefaction, the Chao1 estimator, and Recon v2.1 estimates of unobserved clonotypes. Generation probabilities for all TCRbeta clonotypes obtained by the gDNA method from a handful of donors were computed using OLGA. Here the immuneACCESS table is served through TCRdb, limited to in-frame sequences with V and J called. Missing clones are a known gap in these copies; in checked studies unresolved V genes cover under half, and the rest lacks a known reason. Clonal size and the V and J genes are those of that table, whereas D and trimming came from the DNA. In this sample the table shows approximately 2,300,000 clones, approximately 90% of which occur a single time. Of the sample, around 0.38% is held by the ten largest clones.

Reading from cysteine to phenylalanine, the CDR3 counts 12 amino acids. The kept DNA is CDR3 alone, 36 bases in frame from the first base. The germline V gene specifies MNHEY as CDR1 and SVGAGI as CDR2. V is reduced by 6 bases and J by 7 bases, leaving a spacing of 12 bases between them. The full study reports these points: Higher generation probabilities were observed for clonotypes shared by all four sorted-subset donors than for non-shared clonotypes. The small number of donors limited the genetic and exposure-history diversity represented. About 4.5% of naive CD4, 3% to 3.5% of naive CD8, approximately 2% of memory CD4, and 0.35% to 0.5% of memory CD8 clonotypes were shared across a handful of donors. Larger estimated clonotype richness was generally found for naive subsets than for memory subsets. Rarefaction of sorted-subset datasets indicated incomplete sequencing despite the large sequencing depth. Pairwise subsampling indicated that sequencing depth was expected to affect the degree of clonotype sharing among donors. Only blood was sampled, and tissue TCR repertoires likely differ from those in blood.

The donors were healthy, HIV-negative adults who had no recently reported acute infections or vaccinations. Only Caucasian adults living in Nashville, Tennessee, USA were represented among the donors. Magnetic negative selection was used to enrich CD4+ T cells, after which naive cells were positively selected on CD45RA and the negative fraction became the memory subset. Blood was obtained by leukapheresis, after which PBMCs were separated by Ficoll-Histopaque density gradient centrifugation and cryopreserved in liquid nitrogen vapor phase. Analytical flow cytometry was used to check the purity and quantity of each magnetically sorted T cell population. Genomic DNA was isolated from each sorted fraction and quantified by UV absorbance on a Nanodrop 2000c. On this clone: This receptor's antigen is unknown. No base quality information exists; no much larger clone differs at one position.

Recombination linked TRBV6-5 to TRBJ1-2; no D gene call is confident. Sequenced: naive CD4+ T cells from PBMCs. Explained via the paper, the cell subset or site label denotes: CD45RA+ positively selected. This receptor was obtained from a man between 18 and 29 years old in good health. Some clones in this sample may be carry-over from other donors' samples. The DNA sequence is as follows: TGTGCCAGCAGGCGGGCCCAAGGTGGCTACACCTTC. Its translation is CASRRAQGGYTF.